The following is a T cell receptor (beta chain) sequence with its context. This clonotype was recorded many times. Its cognate antigen has yet to be identified. The record has no base qualities; no much larger clone is one base away. V is shortened by 3 bases, J by 3 bases, and the region joining them spans 9 bases. From a lookup of the germline V gene (reference sequence), CDR1 and CDR2 are GTSNPN and SVGIG. CDR3 length: 12 amino acids, cysteine to phenylalanine. Just the 36-base CDR3 DNA is kept, in frame starting at base 1. The data were taken from a study of spatial heterogeneity in lung cancer (dated by TCRdb to between 2018 and 2021). Turning to the overall study: More beta-chain than alpha-chain transcripts were consistently detected, likely reflecting higher beta-chain transcript abundance. In tumor regions, TCR transcript counts showed a strong correlation with a T cell transcriptional module score derived from matched bulk RNA-seq. In the raw uncorrected reads, each unique combination of TCR and UMI appeared on average more than ten times. In non-small cell lung cancer, the study quantitatively compared TCR alpha and beta repertoires across several tumor regions, matched nontumor lung, and blood. TCR repertoire features were related to nonsynonymous mutation counts determined by whole-exome sequencing of tumor tissue. Both alpha and beta chains were TCR-sequenced in a few hundred tumor regions, under 80 matched nontumor lung samples and roughly 50 PBMC samples obtained at surgery.

In light of the paper, this sample's time point label describes: sample taken at primary tumor resection. The donors were approximately 70 patients from the lung TRACERx cohort who had early-stage, untreated non-small cell lung cancer. For TCR sequencing, whole RNA was extracted from tumor and nontumor lung tissue, or from cryopreserved PBMC samples, and no cell sorting was done. A patient was chosen for TCR sequencing only when enough RNA was available from at least two tumor regions. A lung pathologist reviewed the tumor and adjacent nontumor lung specimens before the specimens were selected. Overall results and qualifications from the work: Counts of ubiquitous and regional expanded TCRs were found to correlate with counts of ubiquitous and regional nonsynonymous mutations, respectively. The tumor nonsynonymous mutation count correlated with the number of expanded alpha and beta TCRs within the tumor. Estimated TCR-seq coverage of tumor T cells was only about 7.4% for alpha chains and approximately 12% for beta chains. Additional single-cell paired TCR alpha and beta sequencing was considered necessary to confirm, at a functional level, the hypothesis that regional TCRs recognize regional mutations.

Library prep was done by 5' RACE. Sequencing instrument: NextSeq 500. The TCR library protocol attached a unique molecular identifier to each TCR cDNA molecule to allow correction of PCR and sequencing errors. The published analysis was carried out like this. Decombinator tools were used for TCR identification, UMI-based error correction and CDR3 extraction. Expanded TCRs were defined as those above a frequency of 2 per 1,000, corresponding to the top 1% of the tumor frequency distribution. Expanded tumor TCRs statistically deemed absent (corrected P<0.05) from at least one tumor region were classed as regional, and all other expanded tumor TCRs were classed as ubiquitous. Renyi diversity was calculated using the R vegan package after each repertoire was subsampled 100 times to 5,000 TCRs. To build CDR3 similarity networks, amino acid triplet string-kernel similarity was used, and CDR3s were connected when their pairwise similarity was above 0.82. Using fastp at Q25 and MiXCR, TCRdb reprocessed the public reads and kept productive beta chains. A single entry per CDR3 protein holds the most common genes and DNA from its merged rows. TCRdb's processing, not the study's, gives the V and J calls here. This sample lists around 100,000 distinct CDR3 sequences; around 4.8% were detected once. The top ten clones comprise 21% of the sample.

The chain joins TRBV30 to TRBJ2-7; no D segment can be confidently identified. The TCR comes from a male donor with early-stage non-small cell lung cancer. Source: lung tumor tissue, taken at surgery. The CDR3 has the sequence CAWRTGDYEQYF. The bases read TGTGCCTGGAGAACCGGCGACTACGAGCAGTACTTC.